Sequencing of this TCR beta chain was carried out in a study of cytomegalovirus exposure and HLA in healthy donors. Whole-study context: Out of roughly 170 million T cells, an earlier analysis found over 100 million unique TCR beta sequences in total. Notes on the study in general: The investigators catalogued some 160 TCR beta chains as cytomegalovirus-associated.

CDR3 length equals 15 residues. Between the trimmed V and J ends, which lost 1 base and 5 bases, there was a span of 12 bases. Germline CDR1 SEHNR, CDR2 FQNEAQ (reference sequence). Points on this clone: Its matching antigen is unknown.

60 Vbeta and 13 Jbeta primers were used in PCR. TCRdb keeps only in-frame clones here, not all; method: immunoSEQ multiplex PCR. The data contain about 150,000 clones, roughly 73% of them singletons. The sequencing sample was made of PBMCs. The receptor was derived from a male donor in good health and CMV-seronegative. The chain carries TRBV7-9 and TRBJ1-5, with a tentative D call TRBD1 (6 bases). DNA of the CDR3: TGTGCCAGCAGCTTAGTGTCAGGGGCGGATCAGCCCCAGCATTTT. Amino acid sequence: CASSLVSGADQPQHF.